The 25 T cell receptor beta chains below were found in one sample sequenced in a study of regulatory T cells in long-lasting Graves disease. Stated time point: newly diagnosed GD, antithyroid drugs for less than 3 months. PBMCs provided the RNA from which the TCR library was made. Combining iRepertoire HTBI primers with Arm-PCR of CDR3 regions, the authors built TCR beta libraries. TCRdb re-analysed the multiplex PCR reads in MiXCR, keeping a single row per CDR3 protein. The sample consists of 450,000 to 500,000 distinct CDR3 sequences, around 16% of them appearing once. The same data also contributed to another study, on T cells in Graves' hyperthyroidism and ophthalmopathy.

The material was peripheral blood mononuclear cells (PBMCs), obtained at new diagnosis, from a patient treated with antithyroid drugs. The receptors stem from a man aged 35-49 years with Graves disease.

This clonotype was counted ten times or more. The chain couples TRBV6-2 or TRBV6-3 to TRBJ2-1; possibly TRBD1 for D (5 bases). Germline-derived CDR1 and CDR2 are MNHEY and SVGEGT. The CDR3 runs 12 residues. V was pared by 6 bases and J by 9 bases, with 12 bases between. CDR3 sequence: CASRETVGEQFF. In DNA form, the CDR3 reads TGTGCCAGCAGAGAGACAGTTGGTGAGCAGTTCTTC.

About this clonotype itself: Possible read error: a much larger clone is one base away. The gene calls are TRBV12-3 or TRBV12-4 and TRBJ2-5; 9 bases map to TRBD1. The CDR3 covers 14 residues. Trimming removed 5 bases from V and 3 bases from J; junction bases left unmatched: 4. The CDR3 DNA reads as TGTGCCAGCAGTGAGAGGACAGGGGAAGAGACCCAGTACTTC. Translating it yields CASSERTGEETQYF.

The chain combines TRBV9 with TRBJ2-7, with 12 nucleotides matching TRBD2. The CDR3 consists of 15 residues. Per germline, CDR1 SGDLS and CDR2 YYNGEE. J lost 5 bases, V lost 3 bases, and 6 bases had no gene match. Here the CDR3 DNA reads TGTGCCAGCAGCGCCCTAGCGGGAGGGCCCCACGAGCAGTACTTC. Protein sequence: CASSALAGGPHEQYF.

V and J are TRBV28 and TRBJ1-2; D possibly corresponds to TRBD1 (5 bases). The CDR3 contains 14 residues. V lost 6 bases and J lost 4, with 15 bases in between. Germline V CDR1 and CDR2: MDHEN, SYDVKM. The CDR3 nucleotides are TGTGCCAGCAGGGCACAGGTAGTGCCCTATGGCTACACCTTC. Translation: CASRAQVVPYGYTF.

At least ten counts were recorded for this clonotype. In DNA form, the CDR3 reads TGTGCCAGCAGTCCCCGGACAGGGAGTGGGGAGACCCAGTACTTC. Its protein is CASSPRTGSGETQYF. The V gene is TRBV2, the J gene TRBJ2-5; 8 bases map to TRBD1. J was trimmed by 5 bases and V by 5 bases; bases with no gene match: 10. CDR1 is SNHLY and CDR2 is FYNNEI in the germline V gene. The CDR3 is 15 amino acids.

This clonotype was counted ten times or more. The genes are TRBV3-1 and TRBJ2-1; D is ambiguous. Trimming took 5 bases from V and 0 from J, leaving 8 bases between them. The CDR3 spans 14 residues. The germline gives CDR1 LGHDT, CDR2 YNNKEL (reference sequence). The CDR3 here is CASSFTSSYNEQFF. In nucleotides, the CDR3 is TGTGCCAGCAGCTTTACGAGCTCCTACAATGAGCAGTTCTTC.

The chain combines TRBV10-3 with TRBJ2-1; possibly TRBD2 for D (7 bases). The CDR3 runs to 15 residues. Trimming left V 4 bases short and J 8 bases short, with 18 bases between. Germline V gene data show CDR1 as ENHRY and CDR2 as SYGVKD. The CDR3 protein is CAISGVGGATDEQFF. The CDR3 bases are TGTGCCATCAGTGGGGTGGGGGGGGCAACAGATGAGCAGTTCTTC.

This clonotype occurred a few times. The chain has TRBV20-1 and TRBJ2-7, with 9 bases fitting TRBD2. The V segment lost 6 bases and the J segment 6 bases; nucleotides outside the gene matches: 9. CDR3 length equals 13 residues. Germline lookup yields CDR1 DFQATT and CDR2 SNEGSKA (reference sequence). This chain's CDR3 is CSARSGLASEQYF. CDR3 coding DNA: TGCAGTGCCCGATCGGGACTAGCAAGCGAGCAGTACTTC.

This clonotype turned up a few times. CDR3 residues: CASRRTGRSYEQYF. As DNA, the CDR3 is TGTGCCAGCAGGAGGACAGGGAGGTCCTACGAGCAGTACTTC. This rearrangement joins TRBV6-1 to TRBJ2-7; the match to TRBD1 covers 8 bases. CDR1 is MNHNS, CDR2 SASEGT, per germline. With 6 bases clipped from V and 1 base from J, the junction kept 5 bases outside the gene matches. The CDR3 has 14 residues.

This clonotype occurred many times. This chain connects TRBV7-9 to TRBJ2-7, with D hard to call. Trimming pared 8 bases from V and 0 bases from J, leaving 11 bases between. This CDR3 has 13 residues. Germline V gene lookup returns CDR1 SEHNR and CDR2 FQNEAQ (reference sequence). This CDR3 reads CASDSSGSYEQYF. The CDR3, as DNA: TGTGCCAGCGACTCCAGTGGCTCCTACGAGCAGTACTTC. Full variable domain (missing parts from reference TRBV7-9 and TRBJ2-7): DTGVSQNPRHKITKRGQNVTFRCDPISEHNRLYWYRQTLGQGPEFLTYFQNEAQLEKSRLLSDRFSAERPKGSFSTLEIQRTEQGDSAMYLCASDSSGSYEQYFGPGTRLTVT.

This clonotype was seen ten or more times. The chain uses TRBV6-2 or TRBV6-3 and TRBJ2-7; 7 positions match TRBD1. The germline CDR1 and CDR2 sequences are MNHEY and SVGEGT. Trimming cost V 5 bases and J 1 base; bases outside gene matches: 11. This CDR3 spans 16 amino acids. CDR3 DNA sequence: TGTGCCAGCAGTGACTTACGGGACAGTCCTTCCTACGAGCAGTACTTC. Its translation is CASSDLRDSPSYEQYF.

The chain couples TRBV5-6 to TRBJ2-3, with no clear D. CDR1 and CDR2 (germline): SGHDT, YYEEEE. The CDR3 sequence is 15 residues long. Trimming shortened V by 4 bases and J by 3 bases, and 15 bases separated the two germline ends. The CDR3 protein is CASSHPRVRTDTQYF. The DNA of the CDR3 is TGTGCCAGCAGCCACCCCCGGGTACGAACAGATACGCAGTATTTT.

This clonotype appeared many times. A junction boundary mismatches the germline segment, possibly from a read error. This rearrangement joins TRBV3-1 to TRBJ2-7; 8 nucleotides match TRBD2. This CDR3 is 12 amino acids long. Germline V gene lookup returns CDR1 LGHDT and CDR2 YNNKEL (reference sequence). The CDR3 protein is CASTQREGEQYF. The CDR3 DNA reads as TGTGCCAGCACCCAACGGGAGGGCGAGCAGTACTTC.

V is TRBV10-3 and J is TRBJ2-1; no clear D gene. Between the trimmed V and J ends, which lost 11 bases and 1 base, there was a span of 9 bases. CDR1 ENHRY and CDR2 SYGVKD come from the germline V gene. The CDR3 spans 12 residues. The CDR3, as DNA: TGTGCCGTCGGGTTATCCTACAATGAGCAGTTCTTC. Encoded protein: CAVGLSYNEQFF.

The rearrangement uses TRBV4-1 and TRBJ2-7; D remains unclear. The CDR3 contains 15 residues. Germline CDR1 reads MGHRA; CDR2 reads YSYEKL. Deletions cut 0 bases from V and 9 bases from J, with 18 bases between. This CDR3 is CASSQDSGLVRGQYF. The DNA of the CDR3 is TGCGCCAGCAGCCAAGATTCCGGGCTAGTCCGCGGGCAGTACTTC.

This clonotype has at least ten counts. The rearrangement joins TRBV12-5 to TRBJ1-5, with D unresolved. From germline, CDR1 is LGHNT and CDR2 FRNRAP. The CDR3 totals 14 residues. Between the trimmed V and J ends, which lost 6 bases and 4 bases, there was a span of 13 bases. The CDR3 sequence is CASGNLPTNQPQHF. The CDR3 DNA is TGTGCTAGTGGCAACCTCCCAACAAATCAGCCCCAGCATTTT.

This clonotype came up many times. The gene calls are TRBV29-1 and TRBJ2-7, with 12 positions matching TRBD2. Losses at the gene ends were 4 bases for V and 5 bases for J; bases not matched to a gene: 18. Germline CDR1 is SQVTM and CDR2 is ANQGSEA. The CDR3 spans 18 residues. The CDR3 reads CSVGRGVKGLAGSNEQYF. In DNA, the CDR3 is TGCAGCGTTGGGAGGGGGGTGAAGGGACTAGCGGGTTCGAACGAGCAGTACTTC.

This clonotype was found many times. The rearrangement joins TRBV3-1 to TRBJ1-1, with D unclear. The germline gives CDR1 LGHDT, CDR2 YNNKEL (reference sequence). V was shortened by 1 base and J by 6 bases, with 3 bases between the two germline ends. The CDR3 totals 11 residues. CDR3: CASSQAAEAFF. CDR3 in DNA: TGTGCCAGCAGCCAAGCCGCTGAAGCTTTCTTT.

This clonotype has at least ten counts. The V call is TRBV11-2, the J call TRBJ2-7; D gene uncertain. V dropped 5 bases and J dropped 2 bases, with 28 bases sitting between them. The V gene's germline CDR1 is SGHAT and CDR2 FQNNGV. The CDR3 consists of 19 residues. For the CDR3, the DNA is TGTGCCAGCAGCCGAGCCCGAGGCGGTACCAGCGCATTTACCTACGAGCAGTACTTC. Translation gives CASSRARGGTSAFTYEQYF. The entire variable domain, with the rest obtained from reference TRBV11-2 and TRBJ2-7, is as follows: EAGVAQSPRYKIIEKRQSVAFWCNPISGHATLYWYQQILGQGPKLLIQFQNNGVVDDSQLPKDRFSAERLKGVDSTLKIQPAKLEDSAVYLCASSRARGGTSAFTYEQYFGPGTRLTVT.

This clonotype was detected ten times or more. The chain couples TRBV2 to TRBJ2-2, with 9 bases lining up with TRBD2. The trim removed 6 bases at V and 3 bases at J, leaving 5 bases unmatched. The CDR3 loop spans 15 amino acids. CDR1 and CDR2 (germline): SNHLY, FYNNEI. CDR3 DNA: TGTGCCAGCAGGAGGCGACTAGCGGACACCGGGGAGCTGTTTTTT. Translation gives CASRRRLADTGELFF.

Comments on this clonotype: One end of the junction is discordant with germline, which a read error may explain. The chain joins TRBV7-8 to TRBJ2-1; D might be TRBD2 (5 bases). Germline loops: CDR1 SGHVS, CDR2 FQNEAQ. CDR3 length: 15 amino acids. CDR3 sequence (DNA): TGTGCCAGCAGCCTAGCCAGCAACTCCTACAATGAGCAGTTCTTC. Translating gives CASSLASNSYNEQFF.

This clonotype has just a few counts. The chain recombines TRBV27 with TRBJ2-5; possibly TRBD1 or TRBD2 for D (6 bases each). CDR1 and CDR2 (germline): MNHEY, SMNVEV (reference sequence). The CDR3 spans 18 residues. V dropped 0 bases and J dropped 3 bases, with 20 bases sitting between them. CDR3 sequence (DNA): TGTGCCAGCAGTTTATCGAACAGGGCGGGAAATGCGGAAGAGACCCAGTACTTC. This translates into CASSLSNRAGNAEETQYF.

This clonotype has only a few counts. This chain uses TRBV4-1 with TRBJ2-2; D might be TRBD1 or TRBD2, each matching 5 bases. The V and J ends lost 4 bases and 5 bases respectively, with 17 bases between them. This CDR3 has 16 residues. Germline assignment: CDR1 MGHRA and CDR2 YSYEKL. CDR3 DNA: TGCGCCAGCAGCCCGGAACCGGGGAAGGGGACCGGGGAGCTGTTTTTT. Amino acid sequence: CASSPEPGKGTGELFF.

This clonotype was recorded a few times. The chain combines TRBV27 with TRBJ1-4, with unresolved D. CDR3 length: 9 residues. The V gene lost 8 bases and the J gene lost 6 bases, with 1 base spanning the gap. Germline V lookup: CDR1 MNHEY, CDR2 SMNVEV (reference sequence). CDR3 amino acids: CASDEKLFF. The CDR3 nucleotides are TGTGCCAGCGATGAAAAACTGTTTTTT.

This clonotype was counted at least ten times. This sequence joins TRBV12-3 or TRBV12-4 and TRBJ2-4; TRBD2 agrees at 11 bases. Germline trimming cut 3 bases from V and 1 base from J; bases unmatched to any gene: 5. The CDR3 consists of 17 residues. CDR3 nucleotides: TGTGCCAGCAGTTTCTCACTAGCGGGAGAGGCCAAAAACATTCAGTACTTC. Protein product: CASSFSLAGEAKNIQYF.